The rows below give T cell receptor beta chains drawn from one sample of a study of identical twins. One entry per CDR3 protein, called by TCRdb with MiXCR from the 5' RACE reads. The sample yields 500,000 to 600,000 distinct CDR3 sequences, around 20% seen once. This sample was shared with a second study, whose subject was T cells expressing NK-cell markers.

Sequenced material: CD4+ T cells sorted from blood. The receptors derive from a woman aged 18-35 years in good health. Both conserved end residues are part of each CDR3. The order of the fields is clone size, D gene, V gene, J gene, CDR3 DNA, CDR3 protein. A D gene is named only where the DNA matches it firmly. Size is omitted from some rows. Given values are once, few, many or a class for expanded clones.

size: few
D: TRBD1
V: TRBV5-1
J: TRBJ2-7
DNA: TGCGCCAGCAGCCTGGGACAGGGGTCCCACGAGCAGTACTTC
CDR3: CASSLGQGSHEQYF

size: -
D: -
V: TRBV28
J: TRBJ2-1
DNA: TGTGCCAGCAGTTTAAAACAGAACAATGAGCAGTTCTTC
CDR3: CASSLKQNNEQFF

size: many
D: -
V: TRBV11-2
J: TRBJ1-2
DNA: TGTGCCAGCAGCCCCGACATCTATGGCTACACCTTC
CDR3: CASSPDIYGYTF

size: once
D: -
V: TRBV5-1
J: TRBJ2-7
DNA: TGCGCCAGCAGCTTGTTCCAGGCCTACGAGCAGTACTTC
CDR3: CASSLFQAYEQYF

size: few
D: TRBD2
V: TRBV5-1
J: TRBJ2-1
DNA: TGCGCCAGCAGCCTCAGCGGGACGAGGGAGTACAATGAGCAGTTCTTC
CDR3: CASSLSGTREYNEQFF

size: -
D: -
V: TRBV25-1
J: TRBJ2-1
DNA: TGTGCCAGCAGGGGTGCGGGTCGGCCAAATGAGCAGTTCTTC
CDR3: CASRGAGRPNEQFF

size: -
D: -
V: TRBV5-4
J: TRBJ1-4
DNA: TGTGCCAGCAGTCTGAAGGGGGAAAAACTGTTTTTT
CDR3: CASSLKGEKLFF

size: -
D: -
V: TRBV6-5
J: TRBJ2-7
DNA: TGTGCCAGCAGTTATTCAGGGCTTCCCTCCTACGAGCAGTACTTC
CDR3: CASSYSGLPSYEQYF

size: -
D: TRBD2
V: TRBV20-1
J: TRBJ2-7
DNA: TGCAGTGCTAGCCAACTAGCGGGGGGGCCTGTCGAGCAGTACTTC
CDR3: CSASQLAGGPVEQYF

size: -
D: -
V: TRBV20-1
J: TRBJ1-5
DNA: TGCAGTGCTAGGGACACCATCAATCAGCCCCAGCATTTT
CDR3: CSARDTINQPQHF

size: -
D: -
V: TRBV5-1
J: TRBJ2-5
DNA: TGCGCCAGCAGCTTGGAAAAAGGTGGTCAGACCCAGTACTTC
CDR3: CASSLEKGGQTQYF

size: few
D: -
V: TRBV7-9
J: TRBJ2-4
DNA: TGTGCCAGCAGCCCACGCGGGGAATGGGTTGGCAAAAACATTCAGTACTTC
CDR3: CASSPRGEWVGKNIQYF

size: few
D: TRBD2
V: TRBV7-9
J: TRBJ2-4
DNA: TGTGCCAGCAGCCTAACCGGGACTAGCCGAAACATTCAGTACTTC
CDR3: CASSLTGTSRNIQYF

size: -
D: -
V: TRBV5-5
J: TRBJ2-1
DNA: TGTGCCAGCACCCTGGAAGGGGTCACCTACAATGAGCAGTTCTTC
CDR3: CASTLEGVTYNEQFF